This T cell receptor beta chain came from a study of cytomegalovirus exposure and HLA in healthy donors. Looking at the study overall: The 90 to 150 validation repertoires were produced on the same platform as the 650 or so repertoires of the first cohort. This was reported in a later analysis.

The donors were part of the validation cohort, which consisted of under 150 subjects and was separate from the first cohort of 666 subjects. Germline CDR1 and CDR2: KGHSH and LQKENI. This CDR3 contains 15 residues. Unmatched junction bases numbered 4, after V lost 3 bases and J lost 4 bases. Data came from immunoSEQ multiplex PCR; TCRdb stores just in-frame clones and leaves some out. The sample holds roughly 59,000 clones; 95% are singletons and the top ten take 7%. Sequencing was carried out using PBMCs. This receptor was obtained from a woman younger than 30 in good health and CMV-seropositive. This chain connects TRBV18 to TRBJ2-7; 12 positions agree with TRBD1. The DNA of the CDR3 is TGTGCCAGCTCACCCGGGACAGGGGGCGGGTACGAGCAGTACTTC. Its translation: CASSPGTGGGYEQYF. The full variable domain, rest sourced from reference TRBV18 and TRBJ2-7, is NAGVMQNPRHLVRRRGQEARLRCSPMKGHSHVYWYRQLPEEGLKFMVYLQKENIIDESGMPKERFSAEFPKEGPSILRIQQVVRGDSAAYFCASSPGTGGGYEQYFGPGTRLTVT.